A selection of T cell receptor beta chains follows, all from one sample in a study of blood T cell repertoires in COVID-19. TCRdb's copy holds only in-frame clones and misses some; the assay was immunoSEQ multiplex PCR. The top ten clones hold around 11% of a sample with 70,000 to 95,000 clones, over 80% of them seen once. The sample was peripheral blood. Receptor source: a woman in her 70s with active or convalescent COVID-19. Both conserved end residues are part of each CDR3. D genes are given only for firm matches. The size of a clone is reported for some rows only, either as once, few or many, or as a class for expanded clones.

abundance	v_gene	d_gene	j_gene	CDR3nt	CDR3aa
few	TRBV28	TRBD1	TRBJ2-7	TGTGCCAGCAGTCCCGCGGACAGGGGCTCCTACGAGCAGTACTTC	CASSPADRGSYEQYF
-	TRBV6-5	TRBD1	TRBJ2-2	TGTGCCAGCAGTTCCCGGGACAGGAACACCGGGGAGCTGTTTTTT	CASSSRDRNTGELFF
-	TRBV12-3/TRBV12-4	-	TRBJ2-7	TGTGCCAGCAGTTTAAGAGGGGAGCAGTACTTC	CASSLRGEQYF
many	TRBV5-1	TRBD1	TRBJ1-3	TGCGCCAGCAGCGCCGCACAGGGGGACCGCTCTGGAAACACCATATATTTT	CASSAAQGDRSGNTIYF
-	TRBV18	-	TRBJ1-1	TGTGCCAGCTCACCAGAGACGCGGACTGAAGCTTTCTTT	CASSPETRTEAFF
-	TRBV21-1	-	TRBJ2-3	TGTGCCAGCTGCCAGGCGGGGCTAGCAACCATGCATACGCAGTATTTT	CASCQAGLATMHTQYF
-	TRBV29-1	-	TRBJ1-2	TGCAGCGTTCCTCACAGGGTGCCGGGGTACCTGTCCTCTTCTAACTATGGCTACACCTTC	CSVPHRVPGYLSSSNYGYTF
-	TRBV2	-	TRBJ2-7	TGTGCCAGCAGCCCATACGGGATCCACGAGCAGTACTTC	CASSPYGIHEQYF
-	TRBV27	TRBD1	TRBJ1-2	TGTGCCAGCAGCTCCCATAAGGGGGCAGGGGGCTACACCTTC	CASSSHKGAGGYTF
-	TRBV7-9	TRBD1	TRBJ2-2	TGTGCCAGCAGCTTCGGACAGGGGGCGGCCGGGGAGCTGTTTTTT	CASSFGQGAAGELFF
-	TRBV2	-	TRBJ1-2	TGTGCCAGCAGTGAAGAACGGGATTCAATCTATGGCTACACCTTC	CASSEERDSIYGYTF
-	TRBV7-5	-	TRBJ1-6	TGTGCCAGAGCCCAAGGACATCATTCACCCCTCCACTTT	CARAQGHHSPLHF
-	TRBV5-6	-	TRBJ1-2	TGTGCCAGCAGTGCTAGCAGAGCCTATGGCTACACCTTC	CASSASRAYGYTF
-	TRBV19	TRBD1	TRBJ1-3	TGTGCCAGTATTTCAGGGGGCCTCCTCTCTGGAAACACCATATATTTT	CASISGGLLSGNTIYF
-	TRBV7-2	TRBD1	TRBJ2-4	TGTGCCAGCAGCTCGGGACAGGGGGCAAGCATTCAGTACTTC	CASSSGQGASIQYF
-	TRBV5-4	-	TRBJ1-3	TGTGCCAGCAGCCAAACAGGGTTCGGAAACACCATATATTTT	CASSQTGFGNTIYF
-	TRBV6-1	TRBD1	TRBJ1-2	TGTGCCAGCAGTGAATCTCAGCAGGGGGCGGGAGGCTACACCTTC	CASSESQQGAGGYTF
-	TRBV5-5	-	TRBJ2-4	TGTGCCAGCAGCTTGGCCGGGGCAGGGGTCATCGAAAACATTCAGTACTTC	CASSLAGAGVIENIQYF
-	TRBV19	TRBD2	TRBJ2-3	TGTGCCAGTACCCCCTGGGCTAGCGGGTCTAGCACAGATACGCAGTATTTT	CASTPWASGSSTDTQYF
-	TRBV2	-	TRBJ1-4	TGTGCCAGCAGCCTACTCGGACAGAGACTAACAACTAATGAAAAACTGTTTTTT	CASSLLGQRLTTNEKLFF
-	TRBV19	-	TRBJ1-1	TGTGCCAGTAGTATAGGGACAGATATGAACACTGAAGCTTTCTTT	CASSIGTDMNTEAFF
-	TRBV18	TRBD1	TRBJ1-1	TGTGCCAGCTCAAGGACAGGAGTAAACACTGAAGCTTTCTTT	CASSRTGVNTEAFF
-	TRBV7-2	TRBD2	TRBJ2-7	TGTGCCAGCAGCTTTCGGGGGGAGTACGAGCAGTACTTC	CASSFRGEYEQYF
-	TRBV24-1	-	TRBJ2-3	TGTGCCACCAGTGGCCCGGGTACGCAGTATTTT	CATSGPGTQYF
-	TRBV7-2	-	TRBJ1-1	TGTGCCAGCAGCTTCCAGCGGCTGAACACTGAAGCTTTCTTT	CASSFQRLNTEAFF
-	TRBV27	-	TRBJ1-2	TGTGCCAGCAGGCGCACCGGGATTTCTAACTATGGCTACACCTTC	CASRRTGISNYGYTF
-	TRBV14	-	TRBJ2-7	TGTGCCAGCAGCCAAGTGGCGAGGGAGCGGTCCTACGAGCAGTACTTC	CASSQVARERSYEQYF
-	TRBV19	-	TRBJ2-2	TGTGCCAGTAGCCGCGGGGAAAACACCGGGGAGCTGTTTTTT	CASSRGENTGELFF
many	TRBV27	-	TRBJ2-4	TGTGCCAGCAGTTCAGGGGATAAAGCCAAAAACATTCAGTACTTC	CASSSGDKAKNIQYF
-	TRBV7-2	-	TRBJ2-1	TGTGCCAGCAGCCTACAGGGCCCCGGCGACAATGAGCAGTTCTTC	CASSLQGPGDNEQFF